These 29 T cell receptor beta chains were all obtained from the same sample, sequenced in a study of CD8 T cells in Susac syndrome. Random hexamers were used to reverse transcribe the RNA input (0.5 to 1 ug). A single record per CDR3 protein comes from TCRdb applying MiXCR to the immunoSEQ multiplex PCR reads. The repertoire includes 100,000 to 150,000 distinct CDR3 sequences, around 94% of them detected once, and around 0.2% sits in the top ten. Sequencing was carried out using CD8+ T cells from PBMCs. The receptors stem from a human donor with Susac syndrome.

The chain couples TRBV15 to TRBJ2-1, with TRBD1 matching over 9 bases. Germline trimming cut 2 bases from V and 4 bases from J; bases unmatched to any gene: 3. CDR1 is LNHNV and CDR2 is YYDKDF in the germline V gene (reference sequence). The CDR3 spans 15 residues. The CDR3 region has the DNA TGTGCCACCAGCAGAAACAGGGGGCGGTACAATGAGCAGTTCTTC. Translated: CATSRNRGRYNEQFF.

This clonotype occurred a few times. The chain recombines TRBV5-1 with TRBJ1-1; tentatively, D is TRBD1 (6 bases). The CDR3 runs to 13 residues. Germline lookup yields CDR1 SGHRS and CDR2 YFSETQ. V was clipped by 4 bases and J by 1 base, with 8 bases between them. The CDR3, as DNA: TGCGCCAGCAGCCAGACAGGGAACACTGAAGCTTTCTTT. Its protein is CASSQTGNTEAFF.

This chain uses TRBV13 with TRBJ2-2; D is perhaps TRBD2 (6 bases). With 1 base removed from V and 4 bases from J, the gap between germline ends came to 10 bases. This CDR3 is 15 amino acids long. The germline CDR1 and CDR2 sequences are PRHDT and FYEKMQ (reference sequence). The CDR3 DNA reads TGTGCCAGCAGCTTAGCGGGGGAGATCACCGGGGAGCTGTTTTTT. Translated: CASSLAGEITGELFF.

The V call is TRBV5-6, the J call TRBJ1-2; 9 bases are a match to TRBD1. Germline CDR1 SGHDT, CDR2 YYEEEE. This CDR3 is built from 16 residues. V lost 4 bases, J lost 4 bases, and 11 bases stayed unmatched. This CDR3 reads CASSRSGTGPFYGYTF. CDR3 DNA sequence: TGTGCCAGCAGCCGCTCGGGGACAGGGCCCTTCTATGGCTACACCTTC.

Here the CDR3 DNA reads TGTGCCTGGAGTCCCAGGGGGTTGGACGAGCAGTACTTC. Protein sequence: CAWSPRGLDEQYF. V is TRBV30 and J is TRBJ2-7; 7 bases fit TRBD1. The length of the CDR3 is 13 residues. Germline V gene sequence: CDR1 GTSNPN, CDR2 SVGIG (reference sequence). The trim removed 2 bases at V and 5 bases at J, leaving 6 bases unmatched.

The gene calls are TRBV7-8 and TRBJ2-5; D unclear. In germline, CDR1 is SGHVS, CDR2 FQNEAQ. V was trimmed by 5 bases and J by 4 bases, leaving 17 bases between them. The CDR3 totals 15 residues. CDR3 coding DNA: TGTGCCAGCAGCCCCCGGGTCCCCGGGCTAGAGACCCAGTACTTC. Translating gives CASSPRVPGLETQYF. Looking up the rest from reference TRBV7-8 and TRBJ2-5 gives the full variable domain: GAGVSQSPRYKVAKRGQDVALRCDPISGHVSLFWYQQALGQGPEFLTYFQNEAQLDKSGLPSDRFFAERPEGSVSTLKIQRTQQEDSAVYLCASSPRVPGLETQYFGPGTRLLVL.

This chain uses TRBV15 with TRBJ2-5; no clear D gene. Trimming cost V 4 bases and J 4 bases, with 13 bases left between them. The CDR3 has 14 amino acids. Per germline, CDR1 LNHNV and CDR2 YYDKDF (reference sequence). This CDR3 reads CATSIRARRETQYF. CDR3 in DNA: TGTGCCACCAGCATAAGGGCCCGCCGAGAGACCCAGTACTTC.

This clonotype was observed once. CDR3 loop: CASSAGAEDNEQFF. The CDR3 DNA is TGCGCCAGCAGCGCGGGGGCGGAAGACAATGAGCAGTTCTTC. The chain recombines TRBV4-3 with TRBJ2-1, with TRBD2 as a possible D gene (7 bases). Germline V gene lookup returns CDR1 LGHNA and CDR2 YSLEER. Trimming took 5 bases from V and 5 from J, leaving 13 bases between them. CDR3 length: 14 amino acids.

The chain joins TRBV14 to TRBJ1-1; D uncertain. The CDR3 is 13 amino acids. CDR1 and CDR2 (germline): SGHDN, FVKESK. The V gene lost 6 bases and the J gene lost 3 bases, with 11 bases spanning the gap. As DNA, the CDR3 is TGTGCCAGCAGACTCAGTCTAGACACTGAAGCTTTCTTT. Translating it yields CASRLSLDTEAFF.

V and J are TRBV19 and TRBJ1-5, with a tentative D call TRBD1 (5 bases). Germline lookup yields CDR1 LNHDA and CDR2 SQIVND (reference sequence). Deletions cut 3 bases from V and 0 bases from J, with 9 bases between. This CDR3 spans 15 amino acids. The CDR3 DNA follows: TGTGCCAGTAGTATTGTGGGGCTTAGCAATCAGCCCCAGCATTTT. This codes for CASSIVGLSNQPQHF.

The chain couples TRBV19 to TRBJ2-1; 7 bases map to TRBD1. V shed 5 bases, J shed 8 bases, and the junction held 15 bases outside the gene matches. This CDR3 comprises 16 residues. The germline V gene encodes CDR1 LNHDA and CDR2 SQIVND (reference sequence). For the CDR3, the DNA is TGTGCCAGTAGTGCCATGACAGGGAGACGGCGCGATGAGCAGTTCTTC. Its protein is CASSAMTGRRRDEQFF. The full variable domain, rest sourced from reference TRBV19 and TRBJ2-1, is DGGITQSPKYLFRKEGQNVTLSCEQNLNHDAMYWYRQDPGQGLRLIYYSQIVNDFQKGDIAEGYSVSREKKESFPLTVTSAQKNPTAFYLCASSAMTGRRRDEQFFGPGTRLTVL.

The V call is TRBV12-3 or TRBV12-4, the J call TRBJ2-7; 11 bases map to TRBD2. The CDR3 has 12 amino acids. The junction had 0 bases not matched to a gene; V was cut back by 8 bases and J by 3 bases. The CDR3 coding sequence is TGTGCCAGCGGGACTAGCGGCTACGAGCAGTACTTC. It specifies CASGTSGYEQYF.

The J gene is TRBJ2-1, the V gene TRBV5-6, with a possible D match to TRBD1 (6 bases). The ends were cut back, 2 bases at V and 9 bases at J, with 9 bases in the middle. Germline values: CDR1 SGHDT, CDR2 YYEEEE. This CDR3 is built from 12 residues. Here the CDR3 reads CASSLQGTEQFF. The DNA for the CDR3 is TGTGCCAGCAGCTTACAGGGCACTGAGCAGTTCTTC.

This sequence joins TRBV7-8 and TRBJ2-5; D possibly corresponds to TRBD2 (6 bases). The CDR3 contains 14 residues. V lost 2 bases and J lost 3, with 10 bases in between. CDR1 SGHVS and CDR2 FQNEAQ come from the germline V gene. The CDR3 sequence: CASSLQGLEETQYF. CDR3 sequence (DNA): TGTGCCAGCAGCTTACAGGGACTCGAAGAGACCCAGTACTTC. Using reference TRBV7-8 and TRBJ2-5 for the parts outside the CDR3, the full variable domain is GAGVSQSPRYKVAKRGQDVALRCDPISGHVSLFWYQQALGQGPEFLTYFQNEAQLDKSGLPSDRFFAERPEGSVSTLKIQRTQQEDSAVYLCASSLQGLEETQYFGPGTRLLVL.

This chain connects TRBV5-1 to TRBJ2-5, with 12 bases identical to TRBD2. From germline, CDR1 is SGHRS and CDR2 YFSETQ. The CDR3 runs to 17 residues. Germline trimming cut 4 bases from V and 5 bases from J; bases unmatched to any gene: 12. CDR3 bases: TGCGCCAGCAGCCTTAACCCTAGCGGGGGGGCTTTGGAGACCCAGTACTTC. Translated, it gives CASSLNPSGGALETQYF.

The rearrangement joins TRBV9 to TRBJ2-3; 7 bases are a match to TRBD2. The CDR3 is made up of 14 amino acids. CDR1 is SGDLS and CDR2 is YYNGEE in the germline V gene. Losses at the gene ends were 2 bases for V and 6 bases for J; bases not matched to a gene: 6. The CDR3: CASSVGGSRDTQYF. For the CDR3, the DNA is TGTGCCAGCAGCGTGGGCGGGAGTAGGGATACGCAGTATTTT. Full variable domain (remainder filled in from reference TRBV9 and TRBJ2-3): DSGVTQTPKHLITATGQRVTLRCSPRSGDLSVYWYQQSLDQGLQFLIQYYNGEERAKGNILERFSAQQFPDLHSELNLSSLELGDSALYFCASSVGGSRDTQYFGPGTRLTVL.

The V gene is TRBV4-3, the J gene TRBJ1-2; 7 bases are a match to TRBD1. The CDR3 covers 15 residues. In germline, CDR1 is LGHNA, CDR2 YSLEER. With 4 bases clipped from V and 3 bases from J, the junction kept 8 bases outside the gene matches. The CDR3 DNA reads as TGCGCCAGCAGCCGCAGCCCCCAGGGGGACTATGGCTACACCTTC. Translating gives CASSRSPQGDYGYTF.

The chain couples TRBV5-1 to TRBJ2-5; D ambiguous. Germline CDR1 and CDR2: SGHRS and YFSETQ. Trimming stripped 1 base from V and 1 base from J, with 5 bases between. This CDR3 contains 13 residues. The CDR3: CASSLSLQETQYF. CDR3 nucleotides: TGCGCCAGCAGCTTGTCTCTCCAAGAGACCCAGTACTTC. Full variable domain (outside the CDR3, taken from reference TRBV5-1 and TRBJ2-5): KAGVTQTPRYLIKTRGQQVTLSCSPISGHRSVSWYQQTPGQGLQFLFEYFSETQRNKGNFPGRFSGRQFSNSRSEMNVSTLELGDSALYLCASSLSLQETQYFGPGTRLLVL.

The chain has TRBV13 and TRBJ2-1; D may be TRBD2 (5 bases). This CDR3 is 14 amino acids long. The germline V gene has CDR1 PRHDT and CDR2 FYEKMQ (reference sequence). V lost 0 bases, J lost 6 bases, and 9 bases lay in between. The CDR3 DNA is TGTGCCAGCAGCTTAGGAACTAGACCCAATGAGCAGTTCTTC. Protein sequence: CASSLGTRPNEQFF.

The chain is built from TRBV6-2 or TRBV6-3 and TRBJ2-1; 8 positions match TRBD2. Germline CDR1 MNHEY, CDR2 SVGEGT. The CDR3 spans 16 residues. The junction had 8 bases not matched to a gene; V was cut back by 4 bases and J by 3 bases. The CDR3: CASSSPAAGDYNEQFF. The CDR3 DNA follows: TGTGCCAGCAGTTCCCCCGCAGCGGGGGACTACAATGAGCAGTTCTTC.

The chain recombines TRBV9 with TRBJ1-3; 8 bases line up with TRBD1. The V and J ends lost 3 bases and 0 bases, in that order; junction bases with no gene match: 8. The length of the CDR3 is 17 residues. Germline-derived CDR1 and CDR2 are SGDLS and YYNGEE. This chain's CDR3 is CASSGGGTGPSGNTIYF. CDR3 coding DNA: TGTGCCAGCAGCGGGGGCGGGACAGGACCCTCTGGAAACACCATATATTTT.

For this clonotype: One junction end disagrees with the germline gene, perhaps due to a read error. The chain joins TRBV20-1 to TRBJ2-7; unclear D gene. In germline, CDR1 is DFQATT, CDR2 SNEGSKA (reference sequence). The CDR3 has 11 residues. This CDR3 reads CSARESREQYF. The CDR3 DNA reads as TGCAGTGCTCGAGAATCTAGGGAGCAGTACTTC.

The chain recombines TRBV6-2 or TRBV6-3 with TRBJ2-1; D is undetermined. The V end was cut by 2 bases, the J end by 9 bases, with 11 bases between. The CDR3 is 13 amino acids. Germline values: CDR1 MNHEY, CDR2 SVGEGT. CDR3 sequence: CASSYTETSEQFF. CDR3 nucleotides: TGTGCCAGCAGTTACACCGAAACCAGTGAGCAGTTCTTC.

This chain joins TRBV15 and TRBJ2-1, with 14 positions matching TRBD2. The CDR3 has 15 amino acids. CDR1 is LNHNV and CDR2 is YYDKDF in the germline V gene (reference sequence). J lost 9 bases, V lost 4 bases, and 5 bases had no gene match. In DNA, the CDR3 is TGTGCCACCAGCACCGGGACTAGCGGGAGCGGTGAGCAGTTCTTC. Translation: CATSTGTSGSGEQFF.

This chain connects TRBV27 to TRBJ2-5; no firm D call. V was cut by 2 bases and J by 4 bases, with 11 bases left in between. Germline V gene lookup returns CDR1 MNHEY and CDR2 SMNVEV (reference sequence). The CDR3 has 14 amino acids. Here the CDR3 reads CASSLPGWGETQYF. CDR3 nucleotide sequence: TGTGCCAGCAGTTTACCAGGTTGGGGAGAGACCCAGTACTTC.

The J gene is TRBJ1-2, the V gene TRBV6-1; no firm D call. Germline CDR1 and CDR2: MNHNS and SASEGT. Trimming took off 5 bases at V and 4 bases at J, with 20 bases between the two ends. The CDR3 runs to 16 residues. CDR3 residues: CASSPGYPHEGYGYTF. In DNA form, the CDR3 reads TGTGCCAGCAGTCCCGGATATCCCCACGAGGGCTATGGCTACACCTTC.

This chain links TRBV7-8 with TRBJ1-2; possibly TRBD1 for D (5 bases). Germline CDR1 and CDR2: SGHVS and FQNEAQ. The CDR3 runs 15 residues. The V end lost 4 bases, the J end lost 0 bases, and 12 bases lay between the germline ends. Written as DNA, the CDR3 is TGTGCCAGCAGCTCAGGGCCGGGGCCTAACTATGGCTACACCTTC. Protein product: CASSSGPGPNYGYTF.

This clonotype came up once. The V and J genes are TRBV7-9 and TRBJ2-4; D tentatively fits TRBD1 or TRBD2 (6 bases each). The V end lost 2 bases, the J end lost 8 bases, and 10 bases lay between the germline ends. Germline loops: CDR1 SEHNR, CDR2 FQNEAQ (reference sequence). The CDR3 sequence is 13 residues long. The CDR3 protein is CASSLNREDIQYF. CDR3 coding DNA: TGTGCCAGCAGCTTAAACAGGGAGGACATTCAGTACTTC.

V gene TRBV6-5 combines with J gene TRBJ2-7, with 11 bases aligning to TRBD2. CDR1 is MNHEY, CDR2 SVGAGI, per germline. J was trimmed by 7 bases and V by 9 bases; bases with no gene match: 5. This CDR3 region has 12 residues. CDR3 region: CASSGRAGEQYF. The CDR3 bases are TGTGCCAGTAGCGGGAGGGCCGGGGAGCAGTACTTC.